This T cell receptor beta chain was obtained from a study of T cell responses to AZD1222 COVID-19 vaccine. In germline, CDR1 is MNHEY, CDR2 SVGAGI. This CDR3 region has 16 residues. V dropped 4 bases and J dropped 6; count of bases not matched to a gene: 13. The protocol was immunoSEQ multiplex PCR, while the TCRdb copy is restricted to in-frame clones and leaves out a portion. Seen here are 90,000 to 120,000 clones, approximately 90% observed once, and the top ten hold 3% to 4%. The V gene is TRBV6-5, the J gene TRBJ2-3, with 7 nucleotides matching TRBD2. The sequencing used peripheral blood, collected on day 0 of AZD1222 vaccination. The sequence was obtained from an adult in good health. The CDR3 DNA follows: TGTGCCAGCAGTTCCCCAGGGAGCGGGGCAGGGGATACGCAGTATTTT. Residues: CASSSPGSGAGDTQYF.